These 20 T cell receptor beta chains originate from one sample sequenced in a study of blood T cell repertoires in COVID-19 (TCRdb year 2020). The library was obtained by the immunoSEQ multiplex PCR assay. TCRdb stores this immuneACCESS table with in-frame sequences only. Part of the clones is absent; in the studies checked, under half of the shortfall reflects unresolved V genes, and no reason is known for the rest. The sample table records about 140,000 clones; about 74% of these occur just once. Clones ranked in the top ten supply 16% of the sample. Sequencing used peripheral blood. These receptors all stem from a man aged 45-60 years with acute or convalescent COVID-19.

V is TRBV5-6 and J is TRBJ1-2; D possibly corresponds to TRBD1 (5 bases). Germline values: CDR1 SGHDT, CDR2 YYEEEE. V was cut by 1 base and J by 4 bases, with 8 bases left in between. The CDR3 runs to 13 residues. CDR3 protein: CASSLLQVYGYTF. The CDR3 DNA reads as TGTGCCAGCAGCTTGCTACAGGTCTATGGCTACACCTTC. Full variable domain (outside the CDR3, taken from reference TRBV5-6 and TRBJ1-2): DAGVTQSPTHLIKTRGQQVTLRCSPKSGHDTVSWYQQALGQGPQFIFQYYEEEERQRGNFPDRFSGHQFPNYSSELNVNALLLGDSALYLCASSLLQVYGYTFGSGTRLTVV.

The chain carries TRBV14 and TRBJ1-2, with no clear D. CDR1 is SGHDN, CDR2 FVKESK, per germline. V was cut by 2 bases and J by 8 bases, with 15 bases left in between. This CDR3 is 14 amino acids long. DNA of the CDR3: TGTGCCAGCAGCCAAAACCTGGGCCCTAGCGGCTACACCTTC. Translating it yields CASSQNLGPSGYTF.

This clone was picked up a small number of times. The chain has TRBV9 and TRBJ2-1; 7 nucleotides match TRBD1. Germline V CDR1 and CDR2: SGDLS, YYNGEE. The CDR3 is 13 amino acids. V shed 0 bases, J shed 8 bases, and the junction held 2 bases outside the gene matches. CDR3 in DNA: TGTGCCAGCAGCGTAGGACAGGGCCATGAGCAGTTCTTC. This sequence encodes CASSVGQGHEQFF.

This clone showed up just once. The rearrangement uses TRBV6-5 and TRBJ2-5; 8 nucleotides match TRBD1. The CDR3 runs 13 residues. V shed 4 bases, J shed 3 bases, and the junction held 1 base outside the gene matches. Germline CDR1 and CDR2: MNHEY and SVGAGI. This CDR3 reads CASSLTGEETQYF. Here the CDR3 DNA reads TGTGCCAGCAGTTTGACAGGGGAAGAGACCCAGTACTTC.

The chain links TRBV6-5 to TRBJ2-5; 8 bases agree with TRBD1. Germline trimming cut 6 bases from V and 3 bases from J; bases unmatched to any gene: 9. The V gene's germline CDR1 is MNHEY and CDR2 SVGAGI. CDR3 length equals 15 residues. DNA for the CDR3: TGTGCCAGCAGCGTAGGCAGGGGGCGAGAAGAGACCCAGTACTTC. This translates into CASSVGRGREETQYF.

The rearrangement uses TRBV11-3 and TRBJ2-5, with D perhaps TRBD2 (7 bases). This CDR3 comprises 15 residues. V was shortened by 5 bases and J by 3 bases, with 16 bases between the two germline ends. Germline CDR1 SGHNT, CDR2 YENEEA. Written as DNA, the CDR3 is TGTGCCAGCAGCATCAGAGGGGGGGTCGAAGAGACCCAGTACTTC. Translation: CASSIRGGVEETQYF.

V gene TRBV5-1 combines with J gene TRBJ2-2; 10 positions agree with TRBD1. CDR1 is SGHRS and CDR2 is YFSETQ in the germline V gene. Trimming removed 3 bases from V and 5 bases from J; junction bases left unmatched: 1. This CDR3 is built from 14 residues. CDR3 bases: TGCGCCAGCAGCTGGACAGGGGGTACCGGGGAGCTGTTTTTT. It yields the protein CASSWTGGTGELFF.

This chain connects TRBV5-8 to TRBJ2-5, with a tentative D call TRBD1 (5 bases). The CDR3 totals 16 residues. The germline CDR1 and CDR2 sequences are SGHTS and YDEGEE. V was trimmed by 1 base and J by 4 bases, leaving 17 bases between them. CDR3 sequence: CASSLIISGLGETQYF. The CDR3 nucleotides are TGTGCCAGCAGCTTGATAATTTCAGGGTTGGGAGAGACCCAGTACTTC. The variable domain in full, with the rest retrieved from reference TRBV5-8 and TRBJ2-5, is EAGVTQSPTHLIKTRGQQATLRCSPISGHTSVYWYQQALGLGLQFLLWYDEGEERNRGNFPPRFSGRQFPNYSSELNVNALELEDSALYLCASSLIISGLGETQYFGPGTRLLVL.

The chain recombines TRBV30 with TRBJ1-2, with 7 bases matching TRBD1. Trimming at V came to 0 bases and at J to 8 bases, leaving 9 bases not matched to a gene. Germline V CDR1 and CDR2: GTSNPN, SVGIG (reference sequence). The CDR3 runs to 14 residues. DNA of the CDR3: TGTGCCTGGAGTGTACGTGAGGGGGCGGGCGGCTACACCTTC. Amino acids: CAWSVREGAGGYTF.

The chain carries TRBV9 and TRBJ2-2; 7 bases map to TRBD2. Germline values: CDR1 SGDLS, CDR2 YYNGEE. This CDR3 has 16 residues. After removal of 3 bases from V and 2 bases from J, the junction contained 7 bases not matched to a gene. The CDR3 loop reads CASSETSRGNTGELFF. In DNA form, the CDR3 reads TGTGCCAGCAGCGAGACTAGCCGGGGAAACACCGGGGAGCTGTTTTTT. Combining the CDR3 with reference TRBV9 and TRBJ2-2 gives the whole variable domain DSGVTQTPKHLITATGQRVTLRCSPRSGDLSVYWYQQSLDQGLQFLIQYYNGEERAKGNILERFSAQQFPDLHSELNLSSLELGDSALYFCASSETSRGNTGELFFGEGSRLTVL.

This clone has a single count. The chain has TRBV11-2 and TRBJ2-3, with TRBD1 identical over 11 bases. In germline, CDR1 is SGHAT, CDR2 FQNNGV. V shed 5 bases, J shed 5 bases, and the junction held 6 bases outside the gene matches. This CDR3 is built from 15 residues. Here the CDR3 reads CASSLGQGGRDTQYF. CDR3 sequence (DNA): TGTGCCAGCAGCCTGGGACAGGGGGGAAGAGATACGCAGTATTTT.

This chain links TRBV24-1 with TRBJ2-1; TRBD1 agrees at 8 bases. The CDR3 sequence is 16 residues long. Germline CDR1 reads KGHDR; CDR2 reads SFDVKD. The trim removed 9 bases at V and 0 bases at J, leaving 9 bases unmatched. CDR3 region: CATQSGTGDSYNEQFF. CDR3 bases: TGTGCCACCCAATCCGGGACAGGCGACTCCTACAATGAGCAGTTCTTC.

J is TRBJ2-5 and V is TRBV5-1; 14 bases are shared with TRBD2. CDR1 SGHRS and CDR2 YFSETQ come from the germline V gene. CDR3 length: 15 residues. V was clipped by 4 bases and J by 3 bases; unmatched bases: 2. The CDR3: CASSVGLAGEETQYF. Here the CDR3 DNA reads TGCGCCAGCAGCGTGGGACTAGCGGGGGAAGAGACCCAGTACTTC.

This chain links TRBV5-5 with TRBJ1-1; D remains ambiguous. This CDR3 region has 15 residues. Germline CDR1 and CDR2: SGHKS and YYEKEE (reference sequence). V was cut by 2 bases and J by 6 bases, with 17 bases left in between. The CDR3 sequence: CASSLRGNPDAEAFF. CDR3 DNA: TGTGCCAGCAGCTTACGAGGGAATCCTGACGCTGAAGCTTTCTTT.

The chain combines TRBV6-1 with TRBJ2-2; D gene uncertain. In germline, CDR1 is MNHNS, CDR2 SASEGT. V gave up 3 bases and J gave up 6 bases, with 14 bases separating them. The CDR3 is 15 residues long. CDR3 region: CASSDHGSSAGELFF. The CDR3, as DNA: TGTGCCAGCAGTGACCACGGCTCTAGTGCCGGGGAGCTGTTTTTT.

This chain connects TRBV6-5 to TRBJ1-2; weak D call: TRBD1 (6 bases). V lost 3 bases and J lost 8, with 13 bases in between. The CDR3 runs 13 residues. Germline values: CDR1 MNHEY, CDR2 SVGAGI. CDR3 region: CASSYGQGRGYTF. CDR3 nucleotides: TGTGCCAGCAGTTATGGGCAGGGGAGAGGCTACACCTTC.

The genes are TRBV4-1 and TRBJ2-6; 12 positions match TRBD1. Germline V gene sequence: CDR1 MGHRA, CDR2 YSYEKL. The V and J ends lost 5 bases and 4 bases, in that order; junction bases with no gene match: 6. The CDR3 has 17 residues. Here the CDR3 reads CASSSGTGGPGANVLTF. CDR3 nucleotide sequence: TGCGCCAGCAGCTCCGGGACAGGGGGCCCCGGGGCCAACGTCCTGACTTTC.

The chain has TRBV18 and TRBJ2-2; TRBD1 matches at 7 bases. The CDR3 sequence is 16 residues long. The V segment lost 4 bases and the J segment 7 bases; nucleotides outside the gene matches: 12. Germline V gene lookup returns CDR1 KGHSH and CDR2 LQKENI. DNA for the CDR3: TGTGCCAGCTCACAAAACACAGGGGATGCGAGCGGGGAGCTGTTTTTT. Translating it yields CASSQNTGDASGELFF.

The V call is TRBV6-6, the J call TRBJ2-1; the D gene is possibly TRBD1 (6 bases). Germline V gene data show CDR1 as MNHNY and CDR2 as SVGAGI (reference sequence). Trimming stripped 7 bases from V and 0 bases from J, with 7 bases between. This CDR3 is built from 13 residues. The CDR3 bases are TGTGCCAGCATAGGGGGCTCCTACAATGAGCAGTTCTTC. Amino acids: CASIGGSYNEQFF.

The rearrangement joins TRBV11-3 to TRBJ2-7; the match to TRBD1 covers 9 bases. This CDR3 has 14 residues. Trimming took 3 bases from V and 6 from J; bases not matched to a gene: 6. Germline V CDR1 and CDR2: SGHNT, YENEEA. This CDR3 is CASSFWDRVVEQYV. DNA of the CDR3: TGTGCCAGCAGCTTTTGGGACAGGGTCGTCGAGCAGTACGTC.